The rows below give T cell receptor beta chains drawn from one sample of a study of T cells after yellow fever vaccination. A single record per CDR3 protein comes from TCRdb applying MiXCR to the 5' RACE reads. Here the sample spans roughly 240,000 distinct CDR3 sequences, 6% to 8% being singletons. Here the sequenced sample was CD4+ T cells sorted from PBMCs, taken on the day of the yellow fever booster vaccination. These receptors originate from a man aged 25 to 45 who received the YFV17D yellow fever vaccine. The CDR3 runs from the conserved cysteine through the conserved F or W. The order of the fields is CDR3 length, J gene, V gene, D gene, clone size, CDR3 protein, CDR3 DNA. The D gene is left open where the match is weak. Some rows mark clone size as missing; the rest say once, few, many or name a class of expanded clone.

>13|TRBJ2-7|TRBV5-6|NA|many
CASSFRTGYEQYF
TGTGCCAGCAGCTTCAGGACGGGTTACGAGCAGTACTTC
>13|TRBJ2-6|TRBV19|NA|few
CASTESGANVLTF
TGTGCCAGTACAGAGTCTGGGGCCAACGTCCTGACTTTC
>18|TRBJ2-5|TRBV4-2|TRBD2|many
CASSSGLAGVGDQETQYF
TGTGCCAGCAGTTCGGGACTAGCGGGAGTAGGGGACCAAGAGACCCAGTACTTC
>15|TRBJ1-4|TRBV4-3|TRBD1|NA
CASSRSGQGNEKLFF
TGCGCCAGCAGCCGATCGGGACAGGGCAATGAAAAACTGTTTTTT
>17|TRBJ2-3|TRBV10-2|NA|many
CASSESAGTMGTDTQYF
TGCGCCAGCAGTGAGTCGGCGGGGACCATGGGGACAGATACGCAGTATTTT
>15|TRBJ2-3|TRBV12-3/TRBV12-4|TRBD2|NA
CASSLAGELTDTQYF
TGTGCCAGCAGCCTAGCGGGGGAGCTCACAGATACGCAGTATTTT
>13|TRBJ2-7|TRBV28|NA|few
CASRDPRGYEQYF
TGTGCCAGCAGGGACCCTCGAGGTTACGAGCAGTACTTC
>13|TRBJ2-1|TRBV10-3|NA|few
CAITSGFYNEQFF
TGTGCCATCACCAGCGGGTTCTACAATGAGCAGTTCTTC
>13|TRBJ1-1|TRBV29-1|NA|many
CSVGGAENTEAFF
TGCAGCGTGGGGGGGGCAGAAAACACTGAAGCTTTCTTT
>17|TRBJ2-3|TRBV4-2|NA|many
CASSQDYAGPRTDTQYF
TGTGCCAGCAGCCAAGACTACGCGGGGCCGCGCACAGATACGCAGTATTTT
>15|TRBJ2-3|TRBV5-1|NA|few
CASSPDPKSTDTQYF
TGCGCCAGCAGCCCAGACCCCAAAAGCACAGATACGCAGTATTTT
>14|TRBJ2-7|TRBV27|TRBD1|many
CASTRTGASYEQYF
TGTGCCAGCACTCGGACAGGGGCATCCTACGAGCAGTACTTC
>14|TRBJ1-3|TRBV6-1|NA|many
CASTPGGAGNTIYF
TGTGCCAGCACCCCGGGGGGCGCTGGAAACACCATATATTTT
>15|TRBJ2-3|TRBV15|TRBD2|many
CATSIGTSGTDTQYF
TGTGCCACCAGCATAGGGACTAGCGGCACAGATACGCAGTATTTT
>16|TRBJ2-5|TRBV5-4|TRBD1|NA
CASSSRQGSQGETQYF
TGTGCCAGCAGCTCTCGACAGGGATCTCAGGGAGAGACCCAGTACTTC
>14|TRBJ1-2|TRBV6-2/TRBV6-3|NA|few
CASSYSDFPYGYTF
TGTGCCAGCAGTTACTCGGACTTCCCCTATGGCTACACCTTC
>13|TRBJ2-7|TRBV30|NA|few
CACRRTASYEQYF
TGTGCCTGCCGTCGGACTGCATCCTACGAGCAGTACTTC
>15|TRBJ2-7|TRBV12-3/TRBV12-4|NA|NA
CASSLTGTVSYEQYF
TGTGCCAGCAGCCTTACCGGGACTGTATCCTACGAGCAGTACTTC
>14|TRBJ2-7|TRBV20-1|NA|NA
CSALGGGQSHEQYF
TGCAGTGCACTAGGAGGGGGACAGTCCCACGAGCAGTACTTC
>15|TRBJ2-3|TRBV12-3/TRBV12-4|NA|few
CASQKVPLLPDTQYF
TGTGCCAGCCAGAAGGTACCGCTACTTCCAGATACGCAGTATTTT
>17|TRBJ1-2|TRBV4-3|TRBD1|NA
CASSQAGTGLYVRGYTF
TGCGCCAGCAGCCAAGCCGGGACAGGGCTTTATGTACGTGGCTACACCTTC
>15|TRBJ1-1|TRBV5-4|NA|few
CASSQVIVKDTEAFF
TGTGCCAGCAGCCAGGTTATTGTGAAGGACACTGAAGCTTTCTTT
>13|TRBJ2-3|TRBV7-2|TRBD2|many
CASSLHGRDTQYF
TGTGCCAGCAGCCTTCACGGGAGGGATACGCAGTATTTT
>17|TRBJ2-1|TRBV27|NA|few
CASRLFPSQGTYNEQFF
TGTGCCAGCCGTCTATTCCCGTCGCAGGGGACGTACAATGAGCAGTTCTTC
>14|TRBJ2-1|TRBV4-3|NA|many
CASSQEHRVNEQFF
TGCGCCAGCAGCCAAGAACACAGGGTAAATGAGCAGTTCTTC
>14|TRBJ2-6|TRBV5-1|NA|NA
CATGPGSGANVLTF
TGCGCTACCGGCCCGGGGTCTGGGGCCAACGTCCTGACTTTC
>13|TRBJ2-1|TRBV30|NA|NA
CAWSPDWGNEQFF
TGTGCCTGGAGTCCTGACTGGGGCAATGAGCAGTTCTTC
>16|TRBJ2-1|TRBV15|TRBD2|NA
CATSGLSGEGYNEQFF
TGTGCCACCAGCGGCTTAAGCGGGGAGGGCTACAATGAGCAGTTCTTC
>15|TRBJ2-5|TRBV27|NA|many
CASSPLARGGETQYF
TGTGCCAGCTCGCCCCTAGCGCGGGGCGGGGAGACCCAGTACTTC
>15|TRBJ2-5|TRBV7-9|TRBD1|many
CASSSGQGRQETQYF
TGTGCCAGCAGCTCGGGACAGGGAAGGCAAGAGACCCAGTACTTC
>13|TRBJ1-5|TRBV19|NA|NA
CASSIDLSQPQHF
TGTGCCAGTAGTATAGATCTCAGTCAGCCCCAGCATTTT
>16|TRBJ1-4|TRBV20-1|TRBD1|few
CSARDGRGQGHEKLFF
TGCAGTGCTAGAGATGGTAGGGGACAGGGGCATGAAAAACTGTTTTTT
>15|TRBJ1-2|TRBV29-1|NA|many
CSVVYTTAANYGYTF
TGCAGCGTTGTTTACACGACAGCAGCTAACTATGGCTACACCTTC
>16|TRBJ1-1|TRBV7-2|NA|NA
CASSLDIGRVNTEAFF
TGTGCCAGCAGCTTAGATATAGGTCGGGTGAACACTGAAGCTTTCTTT
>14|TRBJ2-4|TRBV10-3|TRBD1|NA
CAISEDREVGIQYF
TGTGCCATCAGTGAAGACAGGGAAGTTGGCATTCAGTACTTC
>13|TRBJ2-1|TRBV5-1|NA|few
CASSLGPPGEQFF
TGCGCCAGCAGCTTGGGGCCACCGGGAGAGCAGTTCTTC
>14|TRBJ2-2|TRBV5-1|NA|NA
CASKVSGTAGELFF
TGCGCCAGCAAGGTCTCAGGGACCGCCGGGGAGCTGTTTTTT